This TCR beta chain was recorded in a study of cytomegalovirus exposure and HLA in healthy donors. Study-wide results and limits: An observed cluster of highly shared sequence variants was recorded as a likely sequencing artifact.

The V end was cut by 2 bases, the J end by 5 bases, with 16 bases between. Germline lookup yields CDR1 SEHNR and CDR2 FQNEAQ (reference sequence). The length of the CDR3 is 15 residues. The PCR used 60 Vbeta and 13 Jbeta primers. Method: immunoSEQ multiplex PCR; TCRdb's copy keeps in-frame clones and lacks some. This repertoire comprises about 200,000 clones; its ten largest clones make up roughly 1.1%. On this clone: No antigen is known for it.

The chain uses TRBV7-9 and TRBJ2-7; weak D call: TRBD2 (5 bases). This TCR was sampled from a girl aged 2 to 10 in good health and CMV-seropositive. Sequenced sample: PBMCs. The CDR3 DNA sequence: TGTGCCAGCAGCTTAAGACTCGGGGTGGAGGACGAGCAGTACTTC. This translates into CASSLRLGVEDEQYF.